The clone carrying this T cell receptor (beta chain) was detected a few times. Its antigen remains unidentified. The sample belongs to a study of blood T cells in healthy people across ages. Drawn from each donor were ten milliliters of peripheral blood. Study-level results: Unsorted PBMCs prevented conclusive naive versus antigen-experienced comparison.

Germline assignment: CDR1 MNHEY and CDR2 SVGEGT. This CDR3 is 15 amino acids long. V gave up 5 bases and J gave up 2 bases; unmatched junction bases: 7. Together with a sample-barcoded 5' primer, a J-beta primer mix was included in a second PCR lasting about 6 to 11 cycles. TCRdb re-called the 5' RACE reads through MiXCR, storing one row per CDR3 protein. The table lists about 1.7 million distinct CDR3 sequences, 25% to 30% of them singletons. The TCR was taken from a woman aged 25 to 39 in good health. The chain links TRBV6-2 or TRBV6-3 to TRBJ2-7; 9 positions agree with TRBD2. Input material: blood. The CDR3: CASSRLSGGTYEQYF. The DNA for the CDR3 is TGTGCCAGCAGTCGGCTGAGCGGGGGGACCTACGAGCAGTACTTC.